What follows are 5 T cell receptor beta chains derived from one specimen sequenced in a study of lymphopenia after photon versus proton radiotherapy. Clones were read by immunoSEQ multiplex PCR, and TCRdb kept only the in-frame ones, dropping some. The sample lists about 160,000 clones; approximately 86% were seen once. The sequences come from peripheral blood, collected from a patient treated with photon-based radiotherapy. The receptors here all came from a man in his fifties with gastric cancer.

The rearrangement joins TRBV2 to TRBJ1-1; no clear D gene. There are 13 residues in the CDR3. V lost 2 bases and J lost 5, with 9 bases in between. Germline V lookup: CDR1 SNHLY, CDR2 FYNNEI. The CDR3 DNA reads as TGTGCCAGCAGTGAAAGGGTAGGGACTGAAGCTTTCTTT. It translates to CASSERVGTEAFF.

V gene TRBV23-1 combines with J gene TRBJ2-2; 8 bases fit TRBD2. TRBV23-1 is marked as an open reading frame, function uncertain. The CDR3 covers 15 residues. The J segment lost 2 bases and the V segment lost 3 bases, leaving 2 bases of the junction unmatched. In DNA form, the CDR3 reads TGCGCCAGCAGTCATACTAGCGGCAACACCGGGGAGCTGTTTTTT. Its protein is CASSHTSGNTGELFF.

This clone was seen a few times. CDR3 bases: TGTGCCAGCAGCTCATACCGGGGCGAAAAAGGGCAGTTCTTC. It codes for CASSSYRGEKGQFF. The chain has TRBV9 and TRBJ2-1; D might be TRBD1 or TRBD2, each matching 5 bases. Germline-derived CDR1 and CDR2 are SGDLS and YYNGEE. The CDR3 extends over 14 amino acids. V lost 4 bases to trimming and J lost 12 bases, with 20 bases between them.

This chain links TRBV7-9 with TRBJ2-3; possibly TRBD2 for D (7 bases). This CDR3 has 19 residues. The V end lost 5 bases, the J end lost 3 bases, and 27 bases lay between the germline ends. Germline CDR1 is SEHNR and CDR2 is FQNEAQ (reference sequence). The CDR3 is CASSHLPGGVTPPTDTQYF. DNA of the CDR3: TGTGCCAGCAGCCATCTCCCGGGGGGCGTCACTCCGCCTACAGATACGCAGTATTTT.

Here the CDR3 reads CASSRRVQGLTGELFF. The DNA for the CDR3 is TGTGCCAGCAGTAGGAGGGTACAGGGACTCACCGGGGAGCTGTTTTTT. The chain uses TRBV9 and TRBJ2-2; D possibly matches TRBD1 or TRBD2 (6 bases each). The V gene lost 5 bases and the J gene lost 4 bases, with 18 bases spanning the gap. CDR3 size: 16 residues. Per the germline V gene, CDR1 is SGDLS and CDR2 is YYNGEE.